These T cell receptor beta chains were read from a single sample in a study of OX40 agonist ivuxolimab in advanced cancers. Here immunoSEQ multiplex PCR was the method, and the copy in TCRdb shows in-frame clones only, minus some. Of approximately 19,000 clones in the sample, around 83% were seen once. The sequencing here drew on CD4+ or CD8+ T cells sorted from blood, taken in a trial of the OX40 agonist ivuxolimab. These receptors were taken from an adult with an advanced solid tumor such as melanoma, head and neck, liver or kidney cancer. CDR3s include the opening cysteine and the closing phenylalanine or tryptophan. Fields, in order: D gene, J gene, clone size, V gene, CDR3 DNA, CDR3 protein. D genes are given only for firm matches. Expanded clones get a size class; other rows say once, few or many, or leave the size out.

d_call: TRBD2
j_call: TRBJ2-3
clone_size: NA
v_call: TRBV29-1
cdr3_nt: TGCAGCGTCCAAGCGGGACTCTTCACAGATACGCAGTATTTT
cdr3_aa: CSVQAGLFTDTQYF

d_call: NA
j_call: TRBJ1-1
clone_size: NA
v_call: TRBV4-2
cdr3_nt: TGTGCCAGCAGCCAAGCTCCCGGGGGCTGGATTGAAGCTTTCTTT
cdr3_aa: CASSQAPGGWIEAFF

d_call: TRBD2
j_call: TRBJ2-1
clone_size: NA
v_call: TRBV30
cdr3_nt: TGTGCCTGGAGTACGGGAGGACACAATGAGCAGTTCTTC
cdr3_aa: CAWSTGGHNEQFF

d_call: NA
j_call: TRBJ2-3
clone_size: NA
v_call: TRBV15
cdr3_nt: TGTGCCACCAGCACATCCAGGATGGTCACAGATACGCAGTATTTT
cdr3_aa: CATSTSRMVTDTQYF

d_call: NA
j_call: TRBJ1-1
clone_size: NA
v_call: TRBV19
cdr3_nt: TGTGCCAGTAGTAAACCTCGGACACGGACAGAAGCTTTCTTT
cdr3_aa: CASSKPRTRTEAFF

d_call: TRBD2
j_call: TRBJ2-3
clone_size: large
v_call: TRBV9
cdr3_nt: TGTGCCAGCAGCGTAGGTACTAGCGGGAGATCAGATACGCAGTATTTT
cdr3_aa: CASSVGTSGRSDTQYF

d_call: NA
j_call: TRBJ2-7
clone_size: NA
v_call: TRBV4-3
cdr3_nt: TGCGCCAGCAGCCAAGCTGACCAGGGTAAGAGCAGGTACTTC
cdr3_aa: CASSQADQGKSRYF

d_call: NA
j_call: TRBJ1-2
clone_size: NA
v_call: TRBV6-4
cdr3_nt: TGTGCCAGCAGTGACTCGAGTCAGGGGCAAACCTATGGCTACACCTTC
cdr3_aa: CASSDSSQGQTYGYTF

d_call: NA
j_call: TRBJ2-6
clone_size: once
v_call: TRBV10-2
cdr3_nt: TGCGCCAGCAGCGGGGCTGGGGCCAACGTCCTGACTTTC
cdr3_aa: CASSGAGANVLTF

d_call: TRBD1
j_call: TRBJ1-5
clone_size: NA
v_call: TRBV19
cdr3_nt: TGTGCCAGTAGTATTTTTAGGGGGCTTAATCAGCCCCAGCATTTT
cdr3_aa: CASSIFRGLNQPQHF

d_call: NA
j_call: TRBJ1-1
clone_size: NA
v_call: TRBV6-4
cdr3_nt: TGTGCCAGCAGTGAGGGCGAGAACACTGAAGCTTTCTTT
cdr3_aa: CASSEGENTEAFF

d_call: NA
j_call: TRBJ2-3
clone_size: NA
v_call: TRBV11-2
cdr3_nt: TGTGCCAGCAGCGTATGGGGGGGCACAGATACGCAGTATTTT
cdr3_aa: CASSVWGGTDTQYF

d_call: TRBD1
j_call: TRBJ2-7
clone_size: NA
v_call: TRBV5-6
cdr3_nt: TGTGCCAGCAGTTGGGGACAGGGGACCTACGAGCAGTACTTC
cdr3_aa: CASSWGQGTYEQYF

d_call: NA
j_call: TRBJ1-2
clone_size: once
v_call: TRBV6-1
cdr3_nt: TGTGCCAGCAGTGGCCAGGACACAAAGAAGGCGGGCTACACCTTC
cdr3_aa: CASSGQDTKKAGYTF

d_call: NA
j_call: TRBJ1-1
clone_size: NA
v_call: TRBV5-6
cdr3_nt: TGTGCCAGCAGCTTGGGGGGGAACACTGAAGCTTTCTTT
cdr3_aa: CASSLGGNTEAFF

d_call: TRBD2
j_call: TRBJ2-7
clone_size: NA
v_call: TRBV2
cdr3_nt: TGTGCCAGCAGGGTCCGTAGCGGGAGTCCCTCCTACGAGCAGTACTTC
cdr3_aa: CASRVRSGSPSYEQYF

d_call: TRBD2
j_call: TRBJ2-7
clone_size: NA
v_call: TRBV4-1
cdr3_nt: TGCGCCAGCAGCCTCGCCCGGGAGGGCTCCTACGAGCAGTACTTC
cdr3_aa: CASSLAREGSYEQYF

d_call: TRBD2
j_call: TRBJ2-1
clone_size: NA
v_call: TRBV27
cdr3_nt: TGTGCCAGCAGTTGGCTAGCGGGATACAATGAGCAGTTCTTC
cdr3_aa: CASSWLAGYNEQFF

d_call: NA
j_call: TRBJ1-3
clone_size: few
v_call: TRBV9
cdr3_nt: TGTGCCAGCAGCGTAGGACAGGTCTCTGGAAACACCATATATTTT
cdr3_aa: CASSVGQVSGNTIYF

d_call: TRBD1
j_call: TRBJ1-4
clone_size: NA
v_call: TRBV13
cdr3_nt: TGTGCCAGCAGCCGACAGGGAAATTCTGAAAAACTGTTTTTT
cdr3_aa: CASSRQGNSEKLFF

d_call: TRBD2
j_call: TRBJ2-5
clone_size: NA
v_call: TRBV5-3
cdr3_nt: TGTGCCAGAAGCCCCCAGGTAGCGGGAGAGACCCAGTACTTC
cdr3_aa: CARSPQVAGETQYF

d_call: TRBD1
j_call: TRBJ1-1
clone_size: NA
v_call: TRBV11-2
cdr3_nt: TGTGCCAGCAGCACGGGACAGGGGTGGAACACTGAAGCTTTCTTT
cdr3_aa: CASSTGQGWNTEAFF

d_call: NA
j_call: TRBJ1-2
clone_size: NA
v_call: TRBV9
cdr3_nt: TGTGCCAGCAGCGTATTAATGCGAGGGGACTACACCTTC
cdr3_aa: CASSVLMRGDYTF

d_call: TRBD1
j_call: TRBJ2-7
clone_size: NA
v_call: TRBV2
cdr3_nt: TGTGCCAGCAGGGGGGACAGGGGTAACGAGCAGTACTTC
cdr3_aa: CASRGDRGNEQYF

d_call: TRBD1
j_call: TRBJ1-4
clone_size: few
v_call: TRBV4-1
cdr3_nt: TGCGCCAGCAGCCGGACAGGGGGCGAGTTGACTAATGAAAAACTGTTTTTT
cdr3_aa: CASSRTGGELTNEKLFF

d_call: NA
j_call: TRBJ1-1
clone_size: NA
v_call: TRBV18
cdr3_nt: TGTGCCAGCTCACCAAGGTTTTACACTGAAGCTTTCTTT
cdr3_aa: CASSPRFYTEAFF

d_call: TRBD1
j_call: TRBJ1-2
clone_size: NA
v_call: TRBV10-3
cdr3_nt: TGTGCCATCAGTGAGTCCGGGACAGGGTCCTATGGCTACACCTTC
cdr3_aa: CAISESGTGSYGYTF

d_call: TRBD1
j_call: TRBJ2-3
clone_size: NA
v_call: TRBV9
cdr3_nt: TGTGCCAGCAGCGTAGGGGTAGGGGGCACCAGCACAGATACGCAGTATTTT
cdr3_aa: CASSVGVGGTSTDTQYF

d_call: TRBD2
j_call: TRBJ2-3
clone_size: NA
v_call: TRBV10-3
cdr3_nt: TGTGCCATCAGTGATCATGGGGCTAGCGGGAGCACAGATACGCAGTATTTT
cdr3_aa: CAISDHGASGSTDTQYF

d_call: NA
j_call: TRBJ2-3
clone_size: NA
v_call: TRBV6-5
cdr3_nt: TGTGCCAGCAGCCAGGGAGTTGATACGCAGTATTTT
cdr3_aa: CASSQGVDTQYF

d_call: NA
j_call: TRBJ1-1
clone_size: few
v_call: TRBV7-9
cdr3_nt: TGTGCCAGCAGCTCGAGACCGGGTCCCGAAGCTTTCTTT
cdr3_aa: CASSSRPGPEAFF

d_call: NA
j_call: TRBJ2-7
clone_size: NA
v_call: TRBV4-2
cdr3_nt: TGTGCCAGCAGCTGGGCGGCTAGCGAAGCCTACGAGCAGTACTTC
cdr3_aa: CASSWAASEAYEQYF

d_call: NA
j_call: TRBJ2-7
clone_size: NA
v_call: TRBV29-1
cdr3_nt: TGCAGCGTTGAAGACAGGGGTAGGTCCTACGAGCAGTACTTC
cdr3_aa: CSVEDRGRSYEQYF

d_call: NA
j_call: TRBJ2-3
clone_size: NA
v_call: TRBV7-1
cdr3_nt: TGTGCCAGCAGCTTAACCGGGAGTTGGGGCACAGATACGCAGTATTTT
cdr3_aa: CASSLTGSWGTDTQYF

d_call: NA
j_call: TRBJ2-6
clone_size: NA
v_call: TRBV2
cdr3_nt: TGTGCCAGCAGTCCGGCCCTGGCTGGGGCCAACGTCCTGACTTTC
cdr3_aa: CASSPALAGANVLTF

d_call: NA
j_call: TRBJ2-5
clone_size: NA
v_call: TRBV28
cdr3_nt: TGTGCCAGCACCCTAGTGACAATTCAAGAGACCCAGTACTTC
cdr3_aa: CASTLVTIQETQYF

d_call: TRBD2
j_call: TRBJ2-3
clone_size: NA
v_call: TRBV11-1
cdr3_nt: TGTGCCAGCAGCACTGGGACTAGCGTAAGCACAGATACGCAGTATTTT
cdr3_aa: CASSTGTSVSTDTQYF

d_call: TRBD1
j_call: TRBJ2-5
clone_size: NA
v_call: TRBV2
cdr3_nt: TGTGCCAGCAGTTTAGGACAGGGGGTTGTTGAGACCCAGTACTTC
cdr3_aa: CASSLGQGVVETQYF

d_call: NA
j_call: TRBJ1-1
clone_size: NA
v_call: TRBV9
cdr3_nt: TGTGCCAGCAGCGTGTCTACAGGTGCTGGAAGCACTGAAGCTTTCTTT
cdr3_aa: CASSVSTGAGSTEAFF

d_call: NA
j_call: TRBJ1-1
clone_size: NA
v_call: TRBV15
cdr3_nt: TGTGCCACCAGCAGAGGGGGCTCCGGCACTGAAGCTTTCTTT
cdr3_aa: CATSRGGSGTEAFF

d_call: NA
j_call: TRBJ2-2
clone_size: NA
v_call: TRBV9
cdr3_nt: TGTGCCAGCAGCGTAAAGTACGGGGAGCTGTTTTTT
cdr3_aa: CASSVKYGELFF

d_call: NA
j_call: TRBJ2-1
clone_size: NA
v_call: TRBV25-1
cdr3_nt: TGTGCCAGCAGTGGTCGGCTCTGGAATGAGCAGTTCTTC
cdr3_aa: CASSGRLWNEQFF

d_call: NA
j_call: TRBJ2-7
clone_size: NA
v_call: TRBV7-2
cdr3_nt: TGTGCCAGCAGCACCGGGGGACGAGACGAGCAGTACTTC
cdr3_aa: CASSTGGRDEQYF

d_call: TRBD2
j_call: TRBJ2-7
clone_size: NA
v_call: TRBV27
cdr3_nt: TGTGCCAGCAGTTCCCTAGCGGGAGGGCCGTTAGAGCAGTACTTC
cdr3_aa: CASSSLAGGPLEQYF

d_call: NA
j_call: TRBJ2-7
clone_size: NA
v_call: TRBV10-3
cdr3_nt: TGTGCCATCAGTGACGGCAGCTACGAGCAGTACTTC
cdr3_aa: CAISDGSYEQYF

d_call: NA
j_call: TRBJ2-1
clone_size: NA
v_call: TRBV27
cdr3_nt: TGTGCCAGCAGTCTCACAGTTCAGGGTTCCTACAATGAGCAGTTCTTC
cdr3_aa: CASSLTVQGSYNEQFF

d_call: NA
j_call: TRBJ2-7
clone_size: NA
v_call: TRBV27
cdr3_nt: TGTGCCAGCAGTCTGACACGGGGAGGGGGCGAGCAGTACTTC
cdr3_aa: CASSLTRGGGEQYF

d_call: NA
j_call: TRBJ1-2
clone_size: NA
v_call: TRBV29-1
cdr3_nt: TGCAGCGTTGACCCAGGCTATGGCTACACCTTC
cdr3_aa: CSVDPGYGYTF

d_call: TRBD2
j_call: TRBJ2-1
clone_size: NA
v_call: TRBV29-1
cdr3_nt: TGCAGCGTTGAAGGGCTAGCGGGGCTCCTAAGGGAGCAGTTCTTC
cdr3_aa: CSVEGLAGLLREQFF

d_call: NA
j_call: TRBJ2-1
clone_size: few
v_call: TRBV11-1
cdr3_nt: TGTGCCAGCAGAGGGGGGATTCGGGAGCAGTTCTTC
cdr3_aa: CASRGGIREQFF

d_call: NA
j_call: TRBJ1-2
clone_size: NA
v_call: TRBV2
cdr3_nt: TGTGCCAGCATGACAGGAAACTATGGCTACACCTTC
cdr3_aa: CASMTGNYGYTF

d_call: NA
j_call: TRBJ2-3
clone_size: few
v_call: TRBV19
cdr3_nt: TGTGCCAGTAGTATCGCGGCTACCACAGATACGCAGTATTTT
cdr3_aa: CASSIAATTDTQYF

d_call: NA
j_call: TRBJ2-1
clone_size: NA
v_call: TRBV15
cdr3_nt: TGTGCCACCAGCAGATCTCAATACAATGAGCAGTTCTTC
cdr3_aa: CATSRSQYNEQFF

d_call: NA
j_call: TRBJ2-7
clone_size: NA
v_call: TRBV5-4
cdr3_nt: TGTGCCAGCAGCCACTCCATGGTACGCGAGCAGTACTTC
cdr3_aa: CASSHSMVREQYF

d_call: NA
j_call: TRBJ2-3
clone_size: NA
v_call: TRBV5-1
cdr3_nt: TGCGCCAGCAGCTTGCGCGGCGTAGGGAGCACAGATACGCAGTATTTT
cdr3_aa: CASSLRGVGSTDTQYF

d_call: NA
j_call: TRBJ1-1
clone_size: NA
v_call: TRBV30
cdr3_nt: TGTGCCTGGAGTGTACTCGCTGAAGCTTTCTTT
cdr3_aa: CAWSVLAEAFF

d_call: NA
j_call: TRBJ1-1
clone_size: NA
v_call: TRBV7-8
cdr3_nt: TGTGCCAGCAGCTTCCCTCCGGGACAATGGAACACTGAAGCTTTCTTT
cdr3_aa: CASSFPPGQWNTEAFF

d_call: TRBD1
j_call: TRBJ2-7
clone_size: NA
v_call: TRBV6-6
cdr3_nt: TGTGCCAGCAGTTACCACGGGACAGGCTACGAGCAGTACTTC
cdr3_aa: CASSYHGTGYEQYF

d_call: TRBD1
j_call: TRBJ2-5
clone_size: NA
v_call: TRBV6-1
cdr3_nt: TGTGCCAGCAGTGAAGGGCCAGGGGGCAAAGAGACCCAGTACTTC
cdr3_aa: CASSEGPGGKETQYF

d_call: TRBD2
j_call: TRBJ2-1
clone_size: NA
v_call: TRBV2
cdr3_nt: TGTGCCAGCAGTGGGTTTACTAGCGGGAGGCTTGATGAGCAGTTCTTC
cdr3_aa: CASSGFTSGRLDEQFF